Listed below are T cell receptor beta chains from one sample, sequenced in a study of radiation and T cells in renal cell carcinoma. Profiling relied on immunoSEQ multiplex PCR, and the TCRdb table lists in-frame clones only, not all of them. Here the sample spans roughly 120,000 clones, approximately 82% being singletons. The sample was blood, taken from a patient whose treatment included radiotherapy and nephrectomy. These receptors were collected from a woman aged 55-69 years with renal cell carcinoma. The CDR3 runs from the conserved cysteine through the conserved F or W. A D gene is named only where the DNA matches it firmly. Only some rows state a clone size, as once, few, many or a class for expanded clones.

TRBJ2-1 TRBV5-4 TRBD1 NA CASSLEPQDRGDEQFF TGTGCCAGCAGCTTGGAACCACAGGACAGGGGCGATGAGCAGTTCTTC
TRBJ1-2 TRBV10-3 NA NA CAISESSLTVNYGYTF TGTGCCATCAGTGAGTCGAGCCTGACGGTTAACTATGGCTACACCTTC
TRBJ1-2 TRBV19 TRBD1 once CASSIDLDTGGGYTF TGTGCCAGTAGTATAGACCTCGATACAGGGGGCGGCTACACCTTC
TRBJ2-1 TRBV25-1 NA NA CASSDWQDYNEQFF TGTGCCAGCAGTGATTGGCAAGACTACAATGAGCAGTTCTTC
TRBJ1-3 TRBV27 NA few CASSLSQGNTIYF TGTGCCAGCAGTTTATCGCAGGGTAACACCATATATTTT
TRBJ2-2 TRBV7-2 TRBD2 NA CASSLEGTSGKRELFF TGTGCCAGCAGCTTAGAAGGGACTAGCGGGAAACGGGAGCTGTTTTTT
TRBJ1-1 TRBV5-6 NA NA CASTMVGRGLGTEAFF TGTGCCAGCACCATGGTAGGGCGGGGGCTCGGGACTGAAGCTTTCTTT
TRBJ2-3 TRBV4-1 NA NA CASSQDGLAGDTQYF TGCGCCAGCAGCCAAGATGGGCTAGCAGGAGATACGCAGTATTTT
TRBJ2-1 TRBV10-2 NA NA CASSDLRQVIGNEQFF TGCGCCAGCAGTGATTTACGGCAGGTCATCGGGAATGAGCAGTTCTTC
TRBJ2-3 TRBV9 NA once CASSHSPGPSTDTQYF TGTGCCAGCAGCCACTCACCGGGACCGAGCACAGATACGCAGTATTTT
TRBJ1-1 TRBV5-5 NA NA CASSQDLITVNTEAFF TGCGCCAGCAGCCAGGACTTGATTACAGTGAACACTGAAGCTTTCTTT
TRBJ1-1 TRBV6-5 NA NA CASSYSRDTEAFF TGTGCCAGCAGTTACTCGAGGGACACTGAAGCTTTCTTT
TRBJ2-7 TRBV28 NA NA CASSYSLVPDNF TGTGCCAGCAGTTACTCACTCGTCCCGGATAACTTC
TRBJ1-1 TRBV29-1 NA NA CSVSLRAEAFF TGCAGCGTTTCACTTCGGGCTGAAGCTTTCTTT
TRBJ2-7 TRBV7-2 TRBD2 NA CASSLDGTSGRSKYEQYF TGTGCCAGCAGCTTAGACGGGACTAGCGGGAGGTCGAAGTACGAGCAGTACTTC
TRBJ2-1 TRBV29-1 TRBD1 few CSVGTGAMGEQFF TGCAGCGTAGGGACAGGGGCCATGGGTGAGCAGTTCTTC
TRBJ1-1 TRBV6-1 NA NA CASSDRAAENTEAFF TGTGCCAGCAGTGACAGGGCGGCCGAGAACACTGAAGCTTTCTTT
TRBJ1-6 TRBV6-5 NA NA CASSYYIGGFSSPLHF TGTGCCAGCAGTTACTACATCGGGGGCTTCAGTTCACCCCTCCACTTT
TRBJ1-1 TRBV11-2 NA NA CASSLLPGVSEAFF TGTGCCAGCAGCTTACTTCCAGGGGTGTCTGAAGCTTTCTTT
TRBJ2-7 TRBV6-5 TRBD2 NA CASGLARYYEQYF TGTGCCAGCGGACTAGCGAGGTACTACGAGCAGTACTTC
TRBJ2-3 TRBV5-4 NA NA CASSLAYGKTQYF TGTGCCAGCAGCTTGGCCTATGGGAAAACGCAGTATTTT
TRBJ2-5 TRBV9 TRBD2 NA CASSVAGGQETQYF TGTGCCAGCAGCGTAGCGGGGGGCCAAGAGACCCAGTACTTC
TRBJ2-6 TRBV5-1 NA NA CASSLEGGPGANVLTF TGCGCCAGCAGCTTGGAAGGGGGACCCGGGGCCAACGTCCTGACTTTC
TRBJ1-5 TRBV23-1 TRBD1 NA CARTRDRYSNQPQHF TGCGCCAGAACTCGGGACAGATATAGCAATCAGCCCCAGCATTTT
TRBJ1-1 TRBV7-9 NA once CASSLGARGEAFF TGTGCCAGCAGCTTAGGGGCCAGGGGTGAAGCTTTCTTT
TRBJ1-1 TRBV28 NA NA CASSSQEASGRGGTEAFF TGTGCCAGCAGTTCACAAGAGGCCTCGGGGAGGGGGGGCACTGAAGCTTTCTTT
TRBJ1-5 TRBV5-6 NA NA CASSLGAGATGPQHF TGTGCCAGCAGCTTGGGGGCTGGGGCGACCGGGCCCCAGCATTTT
TRBJ2-2 TRBV7-9 NA NA CASSSSGRRTGELFF TGTGCCAGCAGCTCGTCAGGGAGGCGCACCGGGGAGCTGTTTTTT
TRBJ1-4 TRBV28 NA NA CAGKGRSREKLFF TGTGCCGGCAAGGGTCGCTCCAGGGAAAAACTGTTTTTT
TRBJ1-2 TRBV10-3 TRBD1 NA CAISPKVRDRGYGYTF TGCGCCATCAGTCCGAAAGTCCGGGACAGGGGCTATGGCTACACCTTC
TRBJ2-5 TRBV5-4 NA NA CASSFGETQYF TGTGCCAGCAGCTTTGGAGAGACCCAGTACTTC
TRBJ1-3 TRBV19 NA once CASTDSSGNTIYF TGTGCCAGTACTGACAGCTCTGGAAACACCATATATTTT
TRBJ1-1 TRBV5-1 TRBD1 NA CASSSTGAWEGTEAFF TGCGCCAGCAGCAGTACAGGGGCGTGGGAGGGCACTGAAGCTTTCTTT
TRBJ1-2 TRBV10-3 NA few CAISELNSYGYTF TGTGCCATCAGTGAGTTAAACAGCTATGGCTACACCTTC
TRBJ2-6 TRBV4-2 NA NA CASSQDPGRPSGANVLTF TGTGCCAGCAGCCAAGACCCGGGACGACCCTCTGGGGCCAACGTCCTGACTTTC
TRBJ2-3 TRBV4-1 NA few CASSQEFTGADTQYF TGCGCCAGCAGCCAAGAGTTTACGGGAGCGGATACGCAGTATTTT
TRBJ2-7 TRBV5-4 TRBD1 NA CASSGGQGSSYEQYF TGTGCCAGCAGCGGGGGACAGGGAAGCTCCTACGAGCAGTACTTC
TRBJ1-1 TRBV5-8 NA NA CASSSQGSLF TGTGCCAGCAGCTCCCAAGGGTCTCTTTTT
TRBJ1-2 TRBV5-1 NA few CASSLAPQTYGYTF TGCGCCAGCAGCTTGGCCCCGCAAACCTATGGCTACACCTTC
TRBJ2-4 TRBV27 NA few CASSDREANIQYF TGTGCCAGCAGTGACAGGGAGGCGAACATTCAGTACTTC
TRBJ2-3 TRBV21-1 NA once CASSTILSGGPTDTQYF TGTGCCAGCAGCACTATCCTGAGCGGGGGGCCGACAGATACGCAGTATTTT
TRBJ1-5 TRBV4-1 NA NA CASSARGNQPQHF TGCGCCAGCAGTGCCAGGGGCAATCAGCCCCAGCATTTT
TRBJ2-7 TRBV9 NA NA CASSATGSSYEQYF TGTGCCAGCAGCGCCACAGGGAGCTCCTACGAGCAGTACTTC
TRBJ1-2 TRBV5-1 NA NA CASSWEVLAGYTF TGCGCCAGCAGCTGGGAGGTATTGGCTGGCTACACCTTC
TRBJ1-5 TRBV5-6 NA NA CASSGGSNQPQHF TGTGCCAGCAGTGGAGGTAGCAATCAGCCCCAGCATTTT
TRBJ2-7 TRBV10-1 TRBD1 NA CASKPGTGYEQYF TGCGCCAGCAAGCCCGGGACAGGGTACGAGCAGTACTTC
TRBJ2-1 TRBV30 TRBD2 once CAWNGGSSYNEQFF TGTGCCTGGAACGGGGGGAGCTCCTACAATGAGCAGTTCTTC
TRBJ2-3 TRBV9 NA NA CASSKLGTDTQYF TGTGCCAGCAGCAAACTAGGTACGGATACGCAGTATTTT
TRBJ1-1 TRBV9 NA few CASSGSGANTEAFF TGTGCCAGCAGCGGTAGTGGGGCCAACACTGAAGCTTTCTTT
TRBJ1-3 TRBV28 NA NA CASSLSGTESSGNTIYF TGTGCCAGCAGCTTATCCGGGACTGAGAGCTCTGGAAACACCATATATTTT
TRBJ2-6 TRBV18 TRBD1 NA CASSVGQGAAGANVLTF TGTGCCAGCTCAGTGGGACAGGGGGCTGCTGGGGCCAACGTCCTGACTTTC
TRBJ2-3 TRBV6-5 NA NA CASSYSSDTDTQYF TGTGCCAGCAGTTACTCAAGCGACACAGATACGCAGTATTTT